The 13 T cell receptor beta chains below come from one sample, sequenced in a study of blood T cell repertoires in COVID-19. The method was immunoSEQ multiplex PCR; TCRdb's version includes in-frame clones alone and lacks a portion of them. The data contain about 170,000 clones, roughly 84% of them singletons. Sequenced sample: peripheral blood. These receptors were obtained from a man between 70 and 80 years old with active or convalescent COVID-19.

The genes are TRBV5-1 and TRBJ2-1; 10 positions agree with TRBD2. This CDR3 has 15 amino acids. The germline gives CDR1 SGHRS, CDR2 YFSETQ. Losses at the gene ends were 1 base for V and 7 bases for J; bases not matched to a gene: 5. Here the CDR3 DNA reads TGCGCCAGCAGCTTGTTCACTAGCGGGACGAATGAGCAGTTCTTC. This encodes CASSLFTSGTNEQFF.

This clone was found once. This chain connects TRBV5-1 to TRBJ1-5; the D gene is possibly TRBD1 (6 bases). The CDR3 has 15 amino acids. V was clipped by 2 bases and J by 7 bases, with 16 bases between them. The V gene's germline CDR1 is SGHRS and CDR2 YFSETQ. CDR3 DNA sequence: TGCGCCAGCAGCTTAGATGGACAGACCCTACAGCCCCAGCATTTT. Translating gives CASSLDGQTLQPQHF.

The DNA for the CDR3 is TGTGCCAGCTCACCCACCGCGGGGAGAAGCAATCAGCCCCAGCATTTT. Its translation is CASSPTAGRSNQPQHF. This chain joins TRBV18 and TRBJ1-5; D is unresolved. The CDR3 is 16 amino acids. The V end was cut by 3 bases, the J end by 1 base, with 13 bases between. Germline CDR1 reads KGHSH; CDR2 reads LQKENI.

The chain is built from TRBV18 and TRBJ1-2; D perhaps matches TRBD1 (5 bases). CDR1 and CDR2 (germline): KGHSH, LQKENI. Trimming pared 0 bases from V and 4 bases from J, leaving 9 bases between. This CDR3 is built from 14 residues. The CDR3 nucleotides are TGTGCCAGCTCACCACCTCAACAGGCCTATGGCTACACCTTC. As protein: CASSPPQQAYGYTF.

This clone was detected only once. This rearrangement joins TRBV24-1 to TRBJ2-7, with D perhaps TRBD2 (6 bases). Trimming took 3 bases from V and 7 from J, leaving 12 bases between them. Germline V gene lookup returns CDR1 KGHDR and CDR2 SFDVKD. The CDR3 runs to 13 residues. CDR3 bases: TGTGCCACCAGTGATGGCTCTGGAGGGGAGCAGTACTTC. Its protein is CATSDGSGGEQYF.

The chain has TRBV28 and TRBJ1-2, with D possibly TRBD1 on 5 matching bases. The ends were cut back, 6 bases at V and 0 bases at J, with 5 bases in the middle. The CDR3 runs 12 residues. Germline CDR1 reads MDHEN; CDR2 reads SYDVKM. The CDR3 spells CASRQANYGYTF. The CDR3 coding sequence is TGTGCCAGCAGACAGGCTAACTATGGCTACACCTTC.

This chain links TRBV9 with TRBJ2-7; D may be TRBD2 (7 bases). Germline V gives CDR1 SGDLS, CDR2 YYNGEE. V was clipped by 4 bases and J by 3 bases, with 17 bases between them. CDR3 size: 15 residues. The CDR3 is CASSSGGGSFYEQYF. CDR3 bases: TGTGCCAGCAGCTCCGGGGGCGGGAGTTTCTACGAGCAGTACTTC.

CDR3 loop: CASSLRGMGEQYF. The CDR3 nucleotides read TGTGCCAGCAGTTTACGAGGGATGGGGGAGCAGTACTTC. The J gene is TRBJ2-7, the V gene TRBV27, with D possibly TRBD2 on 5 matching bases. Germline CDR1 reads MNHEY; CDR2 reads SMNVEV (reference sequence). V dropped 2 bases and J dropped 7 bases, with 12 bases sitting between them. This CDR3 is built from 13 residues.

The V call is TRBV4-1, the J call TRBJ1-2; D is unclear. The V end was cut by 3 bases, the J end by 0 bases, with 8 bases between. CDR1 and CDR2 (germline): MGHRA, YSYEKL. The CDR3 spans 14 residues. Here the CDR3 reads CASSHLTANYGYTF. CDR3 DNA: TGCGCCAGCAGCCATCTGACTGCTAACTATGGCTACACCTTC.

This chain links TRBV18 with TRBJ2-7; 8 positions match TRBD1. J gave up 4 bases and V 3 bases, and 8 bases lay outside the gene matches. Per germline, CDR1 KGHSH and CDR2 LQKENI. CDR3 length: 15 residues. The CDR3 region has the DNA TGTGCCAGCTCACCCCGGGACAGGCATTTATACGAGCAGTACTTC. Its translation is CASSPRDRHLYEQYF.

This clone was found once. The CDR3 here is CASSLGGAKEQYF. The CDR3 coding sequence is TGTGCCAGCAGCTTAGGGGGGGCTAAAGAGCAGTACTTC. The chain uses TRBV7-3 and TRBJ2-7, with D tentatively TRBD2 (7 bases). Germline V lookup: CDR1 SGHTA, CDR2 FQGTGA. This CDR3 comprises 13 residues. The V end was cut by 2 bases, the J end by 7 bases, with 12 bases between.

The chain employs TRBV3-1 (or the pseudogene TRBV3-2) and TRBJ2-7; D possibly corresponds to TRBD2 (5 bases). Germline CDR1 is LGHDT and CDR2 is YNNKEL (reference sequence). The V end was cut by 4 bases, the J end by 3 bases, with 7 bases between. The CDR3 is 12 residues long. The CDR3 sequence: CASSLTIYEQYF. CDR3 in DNA: TGTGCCAGCAGCCTGACTATCTACGAGCAGTACTTC.

This chain uses TRBV4-3 with TRBJ1-4; no clear D. There are 13 residues in the CDR3. CDR1 LGHNA and CDR2 YSLEER come from the germline V gene. Trimming stripped 4 bases from V and 8 bases from J, with 11 bases between. The chain's CDR3 is CASSPTTGEKLFF. The CDR3 DNA reads TGCGCCAGCAGCCCGACGACGGGAGAAAAACTGTTTTTT.